This TCR beta chain was documented in a study of shared clonotypes between healthy human individuals. Whole-study context: Each donor had three CD4 naive, three CD4 memory, two CD8 naive and one CD8 memory plate.

Germline CDR1 reads LNHDA; CDR2 reads SQIVND (reference sequence). J was trimmed by 8 bases and V by 2 bases; bases with no gene match: 7. The CDR3 covers 16 residues. The naive CD8 subset, CD45RO-negative cells positively selected for CCR7, excluded terminally differentiated effector memory CD45RA+ cells. Sequencing used immunoSEQ multiplex PCR; TCRdb keeps in-frame clones, though not all of them. Of around 1,900,000 clones in the sample, 93% are singletons; the top ten hold about 1.7%. The clonotype comes from a man younger than 35 in good health. Some clones in this sample may be carry-over from other donors' samples. Sequenced material: naive CD8+ T cells from PBMCs. This rearrangement joins TRBV19 to TRBJ2-2; 11 positions agree with TRBD1. The CDR3 region is CASSILRTGGRGELFF. The CDR3 bases are TGTGCCAGTAGTATACTTAGGACAGGGGGCAGAGGGGAGCTGTTTTTT.